This T cell receptor beta chain was captured by sequencing in a study of post-analysis software for immune sequencing data. Study-wide background: Courses of disease covered relapsing-remitting, secondary progressive and progressive-relapsing multiple sclerosis.

Study-wide results and caveats: When compared against controls, multiple sclerosis patients showed significantly lower normalized Chao1 diversity. The study found TRBV5-6, TRBV5-1 and TRBV20-1 among a few TRBV segments more frequent in patients than controls.

The TCR beta cDNA libraries carried unique molecular identifiers. Researchers reported some 500,000 cDNA molecules coming from about 0.98 to 11 million T cells. TCRdb redid the calling of the PCR reads with MiXCR, one entry per CDR3 protein. The sample has 550,000 to 700,000 distinct CDR3 sequences, about 40% seen once. The ends were cut back, 6 bases at V and 0 bases at J, with 9 bases in the middle. The CDR3 is 13 amino acids. CDR1 and CDR2 from the germline V gene are DFQATT and SNEGSKA (reference sequence). A word on this clonotype: The antigen is undetermined.

The sequencing input was blood. This TCR derives from a girl between 5 and 17 years old with multiple sclerosis. The V and J genes are TRBV20-1 and TRBJ2-4; D not resolved. The CDR3 DNA sequence: TGCAGTGCCCTCGGCCCAGCCAAAAACATTCAGTACTTC. This codes for CSALGPAKNIQYF.